This T cell receptor beta chain originates from a study of blood T cell repertoires in COVID-19. For the study at large: Spain, Italy and the United States supplied samples that represented acute and convalescent COVID-19. Nucleic acid was either cDNA or gDNA, and it came from T cells, B-cell-depleted T cells, or PBMCs.

Under the authors' procedure: How many nucleated cells were present was estimated from reference gene primer amplification. The assay was immunoSEQ multiplex PCR, and TCRdb's table has in-frame clones only and misses some. V and J calls and clone size are copied from that table; D and trimming were computed from the DNA. Of hundreds of thousands of clones in the sample, just over 85% are singletons; the top ten hold almost 1.5%. The CDR3 spans 13 residues. The V segment lost 6 bases and the J segment 3 bases; nucleotides outside the gene matches: 4. The origin of this receptor is a woman in her twenties or thirties with active or convalescent COVID-19. The chain employs TRBV12-3 or TRBV12-4 and TRBJ1-1; 7 bases match TRBD1. Sequencing input: peripheral blood. CDR3 sequence reads: CASRNTGDTEAFF. CDR3 in DNA: TGTGCCAGCAGAAACACAGGGGACACTGAAGCTTTCTTT.